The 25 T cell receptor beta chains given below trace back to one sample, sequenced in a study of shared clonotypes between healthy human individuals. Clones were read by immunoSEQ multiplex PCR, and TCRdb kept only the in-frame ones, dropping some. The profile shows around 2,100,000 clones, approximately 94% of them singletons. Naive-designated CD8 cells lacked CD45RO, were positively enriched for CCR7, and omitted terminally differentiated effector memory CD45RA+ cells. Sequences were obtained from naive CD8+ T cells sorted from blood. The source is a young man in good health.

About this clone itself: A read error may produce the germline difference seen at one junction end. CDR3 loop: CASSLGLGGKNEELFF. For the CDR3, the DNA is TGTGCCAGCAGCTTAGGACTCGGTGGAAAGAATGAAGAACTGTTTTTT. The chain has TRBV11-2 and TRBJ1-4; no firm D call. The CDR3 runs 16 residues. Germline values: CDR1 SGHAT, CDR2 FQNNGV.

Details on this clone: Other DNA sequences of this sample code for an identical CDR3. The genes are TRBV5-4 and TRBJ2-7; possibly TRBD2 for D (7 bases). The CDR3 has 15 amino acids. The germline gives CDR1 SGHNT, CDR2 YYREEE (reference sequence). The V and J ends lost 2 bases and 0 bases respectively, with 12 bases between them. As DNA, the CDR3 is TGTGCCAGCAGCTTAGGGCGGGGGCTCTCCTACGAGCAGTACTTC. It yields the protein CASSLGRGLSYEQYF.

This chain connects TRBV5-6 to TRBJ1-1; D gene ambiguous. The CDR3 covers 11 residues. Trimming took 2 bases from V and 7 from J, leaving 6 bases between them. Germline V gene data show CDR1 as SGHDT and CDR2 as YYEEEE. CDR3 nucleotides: TGTGCCAGCAGCTTCGGATTTGAAGCTTTCTTT. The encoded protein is CASSFGFEAFF. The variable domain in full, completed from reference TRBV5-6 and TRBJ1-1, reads DAGVTQSPTHLIKTRGQQVTLRCSPKSGHDTVSWYQQALGQGPQFIFQYYEEEERQRGNFPDRFSGHQFPNYSSELNVNALLLGDSALYLCASSFGFEAFFGQGTRLTVV.

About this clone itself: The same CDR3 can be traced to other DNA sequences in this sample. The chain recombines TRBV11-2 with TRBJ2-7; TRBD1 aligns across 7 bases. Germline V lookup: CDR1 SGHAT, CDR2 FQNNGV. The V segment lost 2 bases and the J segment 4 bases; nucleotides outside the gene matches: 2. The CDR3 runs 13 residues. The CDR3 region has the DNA TGTGCCAGCAGCTTAAGGGACAGTTACGAGCAGTACTTC. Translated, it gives CASSLRDSYEQYF.

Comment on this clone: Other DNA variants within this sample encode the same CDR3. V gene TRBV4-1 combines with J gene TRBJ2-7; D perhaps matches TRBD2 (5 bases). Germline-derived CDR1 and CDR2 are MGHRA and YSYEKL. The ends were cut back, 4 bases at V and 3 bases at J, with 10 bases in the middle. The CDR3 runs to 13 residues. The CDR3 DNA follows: TGCGCCAGCAGCCCCGGACTGAGCTACGAGCAGTACTTC. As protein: CASSPGLSYEQYF.

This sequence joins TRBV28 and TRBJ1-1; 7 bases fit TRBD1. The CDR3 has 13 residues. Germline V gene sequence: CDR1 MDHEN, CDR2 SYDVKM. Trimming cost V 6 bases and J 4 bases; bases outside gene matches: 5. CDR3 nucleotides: TGTGCCAGCAGAGTAACAGGGGCCACTGAAGCTTTCTTT. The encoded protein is CASRVTGATEAFF.

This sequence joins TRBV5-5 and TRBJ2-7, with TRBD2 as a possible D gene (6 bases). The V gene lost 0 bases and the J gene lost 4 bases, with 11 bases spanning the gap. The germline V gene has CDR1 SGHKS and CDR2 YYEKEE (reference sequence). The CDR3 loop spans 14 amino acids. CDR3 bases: TGTGCCAGCAGCTTGGGGCCGGCGGGGTACGAGCAGTACTTC. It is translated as CASSLGPAGYEQYF. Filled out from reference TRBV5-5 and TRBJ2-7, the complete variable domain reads DAGVTQSPTHLIKTRGQQVTLRCSPISGHKSVSWYQQVLGQGPQFIFQYYEKEERGRGNFPDRFSARQFPNYSSELNVNALLLGDSALYLCASSLGPAGYEQYFGPGTRLTVT.

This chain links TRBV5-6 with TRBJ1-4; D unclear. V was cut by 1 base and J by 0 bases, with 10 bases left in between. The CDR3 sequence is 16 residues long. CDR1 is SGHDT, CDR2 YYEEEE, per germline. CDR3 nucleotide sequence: TGTGCCAGCAGCTTGAGTAGCCACGCAACTAATGAAAAACTGTTTTTT. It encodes CASSLSSHATNEKLFF.

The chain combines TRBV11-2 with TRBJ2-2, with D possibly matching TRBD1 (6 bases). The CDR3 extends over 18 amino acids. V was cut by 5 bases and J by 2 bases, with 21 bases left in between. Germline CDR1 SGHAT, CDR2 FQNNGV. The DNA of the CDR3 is TGTGCCAGCAGCCTATTAAAGGGGGAAGGGACCAACACCGGGGAGCTGTTTTTT. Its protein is CASSLLKGEGTNTGELFF.

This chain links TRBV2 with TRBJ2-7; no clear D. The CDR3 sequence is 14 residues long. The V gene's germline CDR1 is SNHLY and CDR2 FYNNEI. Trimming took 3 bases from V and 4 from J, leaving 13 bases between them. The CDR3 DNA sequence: TGTGCCAGCAGTGACGGGCTCGCCTATTACGAGCAGTACTTC. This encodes CASSDGLAYYEQYF.

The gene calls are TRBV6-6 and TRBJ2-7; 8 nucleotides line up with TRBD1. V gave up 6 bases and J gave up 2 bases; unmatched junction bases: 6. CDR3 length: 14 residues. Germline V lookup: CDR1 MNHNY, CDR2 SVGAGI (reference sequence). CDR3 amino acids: CASRPGTGAYEQYF. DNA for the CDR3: TGTGCCAGCAGGCCCGGGACAGGAGCCTACGAGCAGTACTTC.

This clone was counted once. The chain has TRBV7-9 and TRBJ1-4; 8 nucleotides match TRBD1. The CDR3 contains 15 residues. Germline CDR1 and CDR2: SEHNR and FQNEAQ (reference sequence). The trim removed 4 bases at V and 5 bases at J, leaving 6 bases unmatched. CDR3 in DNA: TGTGCCAGCAGCTCCACAGGGGGGTACAATGAAAAACTGTTTTTT. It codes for CASSSTGGYNEKLFF.

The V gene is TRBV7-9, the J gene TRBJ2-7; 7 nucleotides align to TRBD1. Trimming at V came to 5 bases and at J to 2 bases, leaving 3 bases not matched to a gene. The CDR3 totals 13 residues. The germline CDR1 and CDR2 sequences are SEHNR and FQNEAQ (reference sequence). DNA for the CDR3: TGTGCCAGCAGCATGGGGACAGCCTACGAGCAGTACTTC. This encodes CASSMGTAYEQYF.

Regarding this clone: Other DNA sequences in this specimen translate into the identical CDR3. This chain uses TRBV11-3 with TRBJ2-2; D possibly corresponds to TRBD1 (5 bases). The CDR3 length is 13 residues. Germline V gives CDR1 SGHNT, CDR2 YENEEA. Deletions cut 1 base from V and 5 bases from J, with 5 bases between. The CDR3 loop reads CASSLAGTGELFF. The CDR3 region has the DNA TGTGCCAGCAGCTTAGCAGGGACCGGGGAGCTGTTTTTT. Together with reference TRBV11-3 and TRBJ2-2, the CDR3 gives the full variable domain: EAGVVQSPRYKIIEKKQPVAFWCNPISGHNTLYWYLQNLGQGPELLIRYENEEAVDDSQLPKDRFSAERLKGVDSTLKIQPAELGDSAVYLCASSLAGTGELFFGEGSRLTVL.

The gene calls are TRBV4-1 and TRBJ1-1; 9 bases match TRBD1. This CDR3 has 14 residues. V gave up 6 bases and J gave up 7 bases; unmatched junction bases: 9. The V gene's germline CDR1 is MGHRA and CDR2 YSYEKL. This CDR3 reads CASRNKQGAGEAFF. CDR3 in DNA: TGCGCCAGCAGAAACAAACAGGGGGCCGGTGAAGCTTTCTTT.

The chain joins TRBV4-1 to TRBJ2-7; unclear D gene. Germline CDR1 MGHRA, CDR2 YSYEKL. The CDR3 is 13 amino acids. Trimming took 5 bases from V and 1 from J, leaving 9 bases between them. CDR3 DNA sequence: TGCGCCAGCAGCTACGGACGGTCCTACGAGCAGTACTTC. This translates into CASSYGRSYEQYF.

Written as DNA, the CDR3 is TGCGCCAGCAGCCTCCGACAGGGGGAACGTGCTTTCTTT. Translating it yields CASSLRQGERAFF. The gene calls are TRBV4-1 and TRBJ1-1, with 9 positions matching TRBD1. V was pared by 4 bases and J by 11 bases, with 8 bases of the junction left unmatched. CDR1 is MGHRA, CDR2 YSYEKL, per germline. This CDR3 comprises 13 residues.

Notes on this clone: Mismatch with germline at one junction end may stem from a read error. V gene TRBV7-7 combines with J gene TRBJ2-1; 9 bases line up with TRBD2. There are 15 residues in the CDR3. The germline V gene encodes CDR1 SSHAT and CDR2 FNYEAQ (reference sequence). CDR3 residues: CASSPTSGLGNEQFF. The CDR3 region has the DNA TGTGCTAGCAGTCCTACTAGCGGGCTCGGCAATGAGCAGTTCTTC.

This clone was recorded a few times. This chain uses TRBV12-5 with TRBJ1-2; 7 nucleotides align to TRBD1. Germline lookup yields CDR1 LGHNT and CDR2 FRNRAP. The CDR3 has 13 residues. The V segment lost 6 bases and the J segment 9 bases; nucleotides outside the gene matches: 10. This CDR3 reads CASGPDREMSYTF. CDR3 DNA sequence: TGTGCTAGTGGGCCCGACAGGGAGATGAGCTACACCTTC.

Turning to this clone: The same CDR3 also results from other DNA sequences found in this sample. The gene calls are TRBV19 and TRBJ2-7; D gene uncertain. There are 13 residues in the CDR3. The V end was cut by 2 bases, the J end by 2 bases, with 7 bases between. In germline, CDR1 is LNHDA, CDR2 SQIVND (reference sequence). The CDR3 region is CASSISVAYEQYF. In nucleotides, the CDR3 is TGTGCCAGTAGTATATCTGTTGCCTACGAGCAGTACTTC.

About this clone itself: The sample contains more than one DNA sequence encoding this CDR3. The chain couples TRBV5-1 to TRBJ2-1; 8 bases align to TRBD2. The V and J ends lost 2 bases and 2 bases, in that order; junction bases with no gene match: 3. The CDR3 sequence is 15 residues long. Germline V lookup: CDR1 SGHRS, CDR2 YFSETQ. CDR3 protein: CASSLSGGPYNEQFF. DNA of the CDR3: TGCGCCAGCAGCTTATCGGGGGGGCCCTACAATGAGCAGTTCTTC. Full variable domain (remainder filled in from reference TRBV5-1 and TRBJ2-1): KAGVTQTPRYLIKTRGQQVTLSCSPISGHRSVSWYQQTPGQGLQFLFEYFSETQRNKGNFPGRFSGRQFSNSRSEMNVSTLELGDSALYLCASSLSGGPYNEQFFGPGTRLTVL.

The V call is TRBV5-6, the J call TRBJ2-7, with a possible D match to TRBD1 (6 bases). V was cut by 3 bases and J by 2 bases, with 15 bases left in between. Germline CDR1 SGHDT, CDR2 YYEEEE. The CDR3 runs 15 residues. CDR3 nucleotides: TGTGCCAGCAGCTGGGCTACGGCAGGGGCCTACGAGCAGTACTTC. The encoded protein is CASSWATAGAYEQYF.

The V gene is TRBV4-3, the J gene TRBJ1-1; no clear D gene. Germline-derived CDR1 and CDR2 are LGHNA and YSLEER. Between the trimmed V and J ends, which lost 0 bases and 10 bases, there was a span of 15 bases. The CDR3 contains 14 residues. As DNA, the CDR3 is TGCGCCAGCAGCCAAGATCGAAATGGGATAGGAGCTTTCTTT. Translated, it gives CASSQDRNGIGAFF.

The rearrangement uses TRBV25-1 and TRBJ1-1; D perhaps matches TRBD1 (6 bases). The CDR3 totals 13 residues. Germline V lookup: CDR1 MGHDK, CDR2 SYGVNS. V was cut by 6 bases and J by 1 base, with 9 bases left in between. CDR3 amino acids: CASRETGNTEAFF. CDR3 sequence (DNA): TGTGCCAGCAGGGAGACAGGGAACACTGAAGCTTTCTTT. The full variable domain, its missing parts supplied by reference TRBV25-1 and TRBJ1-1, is EADIYQTPRYLVIGTGKKITLECSQTMGHDKMYWYQQDPGMELHLIHYSYGVNSTEKGDLSSESTVSRIRTEHFPLTLESARPSHTSQYLCASRETGNTEAFFGQGTRLTVV.

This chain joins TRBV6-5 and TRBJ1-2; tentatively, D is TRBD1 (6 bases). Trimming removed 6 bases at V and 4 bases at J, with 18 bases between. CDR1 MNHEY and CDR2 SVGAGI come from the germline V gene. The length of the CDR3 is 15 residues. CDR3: CASRGGGGGGYGYTF. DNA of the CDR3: TGTGCCAGCAGGGGCGGGGGGGGCGGCGGCTATGGCTACACCTTC.